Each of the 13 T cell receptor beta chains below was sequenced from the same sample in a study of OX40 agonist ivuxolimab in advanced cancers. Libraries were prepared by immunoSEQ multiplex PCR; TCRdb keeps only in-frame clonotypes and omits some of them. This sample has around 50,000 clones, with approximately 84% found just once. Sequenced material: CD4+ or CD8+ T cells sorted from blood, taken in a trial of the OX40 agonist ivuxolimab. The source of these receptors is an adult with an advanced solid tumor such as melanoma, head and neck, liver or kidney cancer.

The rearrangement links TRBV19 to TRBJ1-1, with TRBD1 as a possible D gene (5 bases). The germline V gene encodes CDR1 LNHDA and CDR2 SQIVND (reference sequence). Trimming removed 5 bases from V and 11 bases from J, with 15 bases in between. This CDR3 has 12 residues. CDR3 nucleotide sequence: TGTGCCAGTAGTTCCCGGGACCGAGGGGCTTTCTTT. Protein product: CASSSRDRGAFF.

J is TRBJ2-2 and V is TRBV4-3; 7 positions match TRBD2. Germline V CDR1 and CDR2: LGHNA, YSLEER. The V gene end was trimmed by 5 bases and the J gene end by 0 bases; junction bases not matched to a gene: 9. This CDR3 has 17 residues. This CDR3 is CASSTWGTTANTGELFF. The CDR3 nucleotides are TGCGCCAGCAGCACCTGGGGGACTACCGCGAACACCGGGGAGCTGTTTTTT.

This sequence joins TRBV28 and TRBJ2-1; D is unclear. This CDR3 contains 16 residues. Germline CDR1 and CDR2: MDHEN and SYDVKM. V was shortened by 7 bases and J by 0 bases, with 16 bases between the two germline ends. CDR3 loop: CASTLPGISSYNEQFF. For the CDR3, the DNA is TGTGCCAGCACCCTCCCTGGGATTAGCTCCTACAATGAGCAGTTCTTC. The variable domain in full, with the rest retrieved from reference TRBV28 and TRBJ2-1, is DVKVTQSSRYLVKRTGEKVFLECVQDMDHENMFWYRQDPGLGLRLIYFSYDVKMKEKGDIPEGYSVSREKKERFSLILESASTNQTSMYLCASTLPGISSYNEQFFGPGTRLTVL.

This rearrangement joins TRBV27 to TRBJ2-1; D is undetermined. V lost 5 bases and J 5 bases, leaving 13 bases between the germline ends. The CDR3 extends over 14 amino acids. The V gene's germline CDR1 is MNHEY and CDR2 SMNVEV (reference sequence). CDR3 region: CASSLVSPDNEQFF. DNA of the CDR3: TGTGCCAGCAGTCTAGTCTCCCCCGACAATGAGCAGTTCTTC.

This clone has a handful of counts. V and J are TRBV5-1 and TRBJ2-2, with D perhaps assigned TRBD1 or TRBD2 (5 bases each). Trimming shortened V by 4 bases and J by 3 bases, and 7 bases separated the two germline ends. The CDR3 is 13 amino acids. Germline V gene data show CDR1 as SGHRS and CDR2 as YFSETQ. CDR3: CASSRDDTGELFF. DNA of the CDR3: TGCGCCAGCAGCCGGGACGACACCGGGGAGCTGTTTTTT.

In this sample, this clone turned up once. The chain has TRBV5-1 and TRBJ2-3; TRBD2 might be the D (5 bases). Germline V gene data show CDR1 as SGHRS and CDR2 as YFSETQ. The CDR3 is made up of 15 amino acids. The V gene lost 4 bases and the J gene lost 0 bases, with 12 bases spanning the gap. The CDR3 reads CASSKDSLSTDTQYF. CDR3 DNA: TGCGCCAGCAGCAAGGACTCCCTGAGCACAGATACGCAGTATTTT.

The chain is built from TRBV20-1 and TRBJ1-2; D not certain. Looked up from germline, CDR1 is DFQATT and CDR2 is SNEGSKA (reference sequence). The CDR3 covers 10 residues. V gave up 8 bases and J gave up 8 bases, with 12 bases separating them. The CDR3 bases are TGCAGTACCGACGCGAGGGGCTACACCTTC. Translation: CSTDARGYTF.

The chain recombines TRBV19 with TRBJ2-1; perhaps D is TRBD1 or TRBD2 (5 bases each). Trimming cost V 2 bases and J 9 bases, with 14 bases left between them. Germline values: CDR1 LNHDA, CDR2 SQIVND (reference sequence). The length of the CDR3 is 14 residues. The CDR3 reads CASSISHMRGEQFF. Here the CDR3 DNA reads TGTGCCAGTAGTATATCTCACATGAGGGGTGAGCAGTTCTTC.

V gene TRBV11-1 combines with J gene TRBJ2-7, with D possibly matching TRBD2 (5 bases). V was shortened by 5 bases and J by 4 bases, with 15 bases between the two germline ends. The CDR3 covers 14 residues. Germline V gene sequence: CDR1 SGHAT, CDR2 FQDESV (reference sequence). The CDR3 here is CASSHGLGFYEQYF. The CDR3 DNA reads TGTGCCAGCAGCCACGGACTGGGATTTTACGAGCAGTACTTC.

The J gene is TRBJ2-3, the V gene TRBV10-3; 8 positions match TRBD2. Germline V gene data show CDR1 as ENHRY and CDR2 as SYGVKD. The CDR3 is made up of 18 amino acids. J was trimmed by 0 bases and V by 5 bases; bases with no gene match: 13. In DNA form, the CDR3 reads TGTGCCATCAGTCACCGGGGGGGACTTGGGGGGAGCACAGATACGCAGTATTTT. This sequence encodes CAISHRGGLGGSTDTQYF.

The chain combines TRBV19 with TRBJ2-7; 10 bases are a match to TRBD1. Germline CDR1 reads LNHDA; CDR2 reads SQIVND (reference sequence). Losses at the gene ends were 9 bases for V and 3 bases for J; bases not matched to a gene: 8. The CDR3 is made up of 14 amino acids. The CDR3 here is CASRRGTGDYEQYF. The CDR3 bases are TGTGCCAGCAGGAGGGGGACAGGGGACTACGAGCAGTACTTC.

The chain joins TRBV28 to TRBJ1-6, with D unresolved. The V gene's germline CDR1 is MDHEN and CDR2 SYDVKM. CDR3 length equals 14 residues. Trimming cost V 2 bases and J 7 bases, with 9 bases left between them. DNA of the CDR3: TGTGCCAGCAGTTTAAGACCGCAAAATTCACCCCTCCACTTT. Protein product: CASSLRPQNSPLHF.

For the CDR3, the DNA is TGTGCCAGCAGCACCGGACAGGGGGCGAGGGAGCAGTACTTC. Translating gives CASSTGQGAREQYF. This chain links TRBV5-5 with TRBJ2-7; TRBD1 matches at 11 bases. This CDR3 comprises 14 residues. Germline-derived CDR1 and CDR2 are SGHKS and YYEKEE (reference sequence). J gave up 7 bases and V 4 bases, and 7 bases lay outside the gene matches. The full variable domain, in which reference TRBV5-5 and TRBJ2-7 provide the parts outside the CDR3, is DAGVTQSPTHLIKTRGQQVTLRCSPISGHKSVSWYQQVLGQGPQFIFQYYEKEERGRGNFPDRFSARQFPNYSSELNVNALLLGDSALYLCASSTGQGAREQYFGPGTRLTVT.